The clone carrying this TCR beta chain was counted between two and nine times. Its matching antigen is unknown. The germline V gene encodes CDR1 MGHRA and CDR2 YSYEKL. The CDR3 has 17 amino acids. The trim removed 0 bases at V and 7 bases at J, leaving 9 bases unmatched. The entry originates in a study of CD8 T cells in ankylosing spondylitis. Broader study findings: What appeared characteristic of ankylosing spondylitis blood was a TCR beta motif of 7 or 8 highly homologous variants. Previously reported in reactive arthritis synovial fluid and blood were some of the motif variants.

TCRdb re-analysed the 5' RACE reads in MiXCR, keeping a single row per CDR3 protein. The table has approximately 440,000 distinct CDR3 sequences, approximately 17% seen once. This sequence joins TRBV4-1 and TRBJ2-2; TRBD2 agrees at 9 bases. This sequence originates from a male donor with ankylosing spondylitis. Source material: blood, either unsorted or a sorted T cell fraction (not recorded which). CDR3 loop: CASSQEVAGGPNGELFF. The CDR3 DNA reads TGCGCCAGCAGCCAAGAAGTTGCGGGAGGGCCGAACGGGGAGCTGTTTTTT.